The 7 T cell receptor beta chains given below trace back to one sample, sequenced in a study of cytomegalovirus exposure and HLA in healthy donors. In the PCR, 60 Vbeta and 13 Jbeta primers were used. TCRdb keeps only in-frame clones here, not all; method: immunoSEQ multiplex PCR. The sample carries roughly 160,000 clones, around four fifths recorded once. The specimen was PBMCs. The receptors here all came from a woman aged 45-65 years in good health and CMV-seronegative.

This rearrangement joins TRBV28 to TRBJ2-3, with D maybe TRBD1 (6 bases). V dropped 6 bases and J dropped 8 bases, with 15 bases sitting between them. Germline CDR1 is MDHEN and CDR2 is SYDVKM. The CDR3 length is 13 residues. This chain's CDR3 is CASRQGPYGTQYF. CDR3 DNA: TGTGCCAGCAGACAGGGACCTTATGGTACGCAGTATTTT. The full variable domain, with the rest looked up from reference TRBV28 and TRBJ2-3, is DVKVTQSSRYLVKRTGEKVFLECVQDMDHENMFWYRQDPGLGLRLIYFSYDVKMKEKGDIPEGYSVSREKKERFSLILESASTNQTSMYLCASRQGPYGTQYFGPGTRLTVL.

V and J are TRBV7-3 and TRBJ2-5, with D uncertain. The better agreement between TRBJ2-7 and the DNA end casts doubt on the J call. Germline lookup yields CDR1 SGHTA and CDR2 FQGTGA. The CDR3 spans 9 residues. CDR3 DNA sequence: TGTGCCAGTGCAAGCGAGCAGTACTTC. It encodes CASASEQYF.

The CDR3 reads CASSPSGGAWYEQFF. CDR3 nucleotide sequence: TGTGCCAGTAGTCCAAGTGGGGGGGCCTGGTATGAGCAGTTCTTC. The chain is built from TRBV19 and TRBJ2-1, with D possibly TRBD2 on 7 matching bases. Germline loops: CDR1 LNHDA, CDR2 SQIVND (reference sequence). The CDR3 is 15 amino acids. Trimming left V 5 bases short and J 8 bases short, with 19 bases between.

V is TRBV4-3 and J is TRBJ2-5, with TRBD2 matching 7 bases. The trim removed 0 bases at V and 4 bases at J, leaving 8 bases unmatched. CDR1 LGHNA and CDR2 YSLEER come from the germline V gene. There are 16 residues in the CDR3. The CDR3 sequence: CASSQEIGSGLETQYF. CDR3 coding DNA: TGCGCCAGCAGCCAAGAAATTGGTAGCGGGTTAGAGACCCAGTACTTC.

Written as DNA, the CDR3 is TGTGCCAGTACCCCGGACAGGGAAGGACCTCAGACCTACGAGCAGTACTTC. This gives the protein CASTPDREGPQTYEQYF. The chain employs TRBV19 and TRBJ2-7; 8 positions agree with TRBD1. Trimming took 7 bases from V and 2 from J; bases not matched to a gene: 16. Germline CDR1 LNHDA, CDR2 SQIVND (reference sequence). CDR3 length: 17 amino acids.

V usage is TRBV29-1 and J usage is TRBJ1-5; possibly TRBD1 for D (6 bases). In germline, CDR1 is SQVTM, CDR2 ANQGSEA. The CDR3 spans 12 residues. Trimming took 6 bases from V and 3 from J, leaving 9 bases between them. The DNA for the CDR3 is TGCAGCGTGGGACAAAACAATCAGCCCCAGCATTTT. Protein sequence: CSVGQNNQPQHF.

This sequence joins TRBV19 and TRBJ1-5; the match to TRBD1 covers 9 bases. Looked up from germline, CDR1 is LNHDA and CDR2 is SQIVND (reference sequence). The CDR3 is 15 amino acids. The trim removed 3 bases at V and 4 bases at J, leaving 4 bases unmatched. DNA for the CDR3: TGTGCCAGTAGTATCCAGGGGACAGGGAATCAGCCCCAGCATTTT. It is translated as CASSIQGTGNQPQHF.